This T cell receptor beta chain was profiled in a study of blood T cell repertoires in COVID-19. Participant-given clinical history determined each cohort assignment. Cohort 3 recovered donors had two negative PCRs, clearance, or symptom resolution. V lost 4 bases and J lost 3; bases outside the gene matches: 4. This CDR3 has 14 residues. Germline V gives CDR1 SQVTM, CDR2 ANQGSEA. Original processing notes: Cell counts per sample came from amplifying reference gene primers. Repertoires were generated with immunoSEQ multiplex PCR, while TCRdb's copy carries only in-frame clones and drops some. The DNA was the basis for D and trimming; V, J and clone size are from that table. Of about 480,000 clones in the sample, over 75% were seen once.

This clonotype was obtained from a woman in her 40s who had recovered from COVID-19. This chain joins TRBV29-1 and TRBJ2-2; 8 nucleotides line up with TRBD2. The sequencing input was PBMCs or T cells enriched from blood (not recorded which). CDR3 protein: CSVGTSGYTGELFF. CDR3 bases: TGCAGCGTTGGCACTAGCGGATACACCGGGGAGCTGTTTTTT.